Sequencing of this T cell receptor (beta chain) was carried out in a study of response to subunit inactivated influenza vaccine. Concerning this clonotype: Its antigen is not identified.

Germline V lookup: CDR1 MNHNS, CDR2 SASEGT. This CDR3 spans 15 amino acids. The germline V and J ends were trimmed by 4 bases and 3 bases, with 13 bases remaining between them. Findings and limits, study-wide: Authors suggested seasonal influenza vaccinations each recruit few new T cells.

A single record per CDR3 protein comes from TCRdb applying MiXCR to the RT-PCR reads. The repertoire holds 710,000 or so distinct CDR3 sequences, with around a sixth as singletons. The source is a man aged 50 or older who received an inactivated influenza vaccine. The chain links TRBV6-1 to TRBJ2-1; the D call may be TRBD1 or TRBD2 (5 bases each). Source: PBMCs from blood, taken roughly 12 days after vaccination. The CDR3 bases are TGTGCCAGCAGTGCCGCCGGGGCCGTCTACAATGAGCAGTTCTTC. Translation gives CASSAAGAVYNEQFF.